The rows below give T cell receptor beta chains drawn from one sample of a study of OX40 agonist ivuxolimab in advanced cancers. The table came from immunoSEQ multiplex PCR; TCRdb's copy has only in-frame clones and leaves some out. The table includes fewer than 25,000 clones, approximately 83% detected once. This sample comprised CD4+ or CD8+ T cells sorted from blood, obtained in a trial of the OX40 agonist ivuxolimab. The receptors shown here come from an adult with an advanced solid tumor such as melanoma, head and neck, liver or kidney cancer. Each CDR3 is given with its conserved first and last residue. Fields, in order: D gene, V gene, clone size, J gene, CDR3 DNA, CDR3 protein. A D gene is named only where the DNA matches it firmly. Only some rows state a clone size, as once, few, many or a class for expanded clones.

D: TRBD2
V: TRBV27
size: -
J: TRBJ2-3
DNA: TGTGCCAGCAGTCTGCAGTGGGGAGGGGCAGATACGCAGTATTTT
CDR3: CASSLQWGGADTQYF

D: -
V: TRBV27
size: once
J: TRBJ2-3
DNA: TGTGCCAGCAGTTTGGATGTTTCAACTAGCACAGATACGCAGTATTTT
CDR3: CASSLDVSTSTDTQYF

D: -
V: TRBV7-6
size: -
J: TRBJ2-2
DNA: TGTGCCAGCAGCTTAGACAGCGGCACCGGGGAGCTGTTTTTT
CDR3: CASSLDSGTGELFF

D: TRBD1
V: TRBV4-1
size: -
J: TRBJ1-5
DNA: TGCGCCAGCAGCCAGGGGACAGGGCAGAATCAGCCCCAGCATTTT
CDR3: CASSQGTGQNQPQHF

D: TRBD1
V: TRBV5-1
size: -
J: TRBJ2-1
DNA: TGCGCCAGCAGCTCGACAGGGAATGAGCAGTTCTTC
CDR3: CASSSTGNEQFF

D: -
V: TRBV7-8
size: -
J: TRBJ1-3
DNA: TGTGCCAGCAGCTCACGACAGGTTGACTCTGGAAACACCATATATTTT
CDR3: CASSSRQVDSGNTIYF

D: -
V: TRBV7-9
size: medium-sized
J: TRBJ2-7
DNA: TGTGCCAGCGGGGGATCCGGGGGCGGCGAGCAGTACTTC
CDR3: CASGGSGGGEQYF

D: TRBD1
V: TRBV28
size: -
J: TRBJ1-2
DNA: TGTGCCAGCAGAGAACAGGGGTTCTGGAGCTATGGCTACACCTTC
CDR3: CASREQGFWSYGYTF

D: -
V: TRBV29-1
size: -
J: TRBJ2-7
DNA: TGCAGCGTTGTAGCTAGGGAGTACGAGCAGTACTTC
CDR3: CSVVAREYEQYF

D: TRBD2
V: TRBV29-1
size: -
J: TRBJ2-1
DNA: TGCAGCGTCGAGGATGAACTAGCGGGTCGAAATGAACAGTTCTTC
CDR3: CSVEDELAGRNEQFF

D: TRBD2
V: TRBV25-1
size: -
J: TRBJ2-2
DNA: TGTGCCAGCAGTTCGACTAGCGGGGACCCGTATTTTTTT
CDR3: CASSSTSGDPYFF

D: -
V: TRBV9
size: -
J: TRBJ2-5
DNA: TGTGCCAGCAGCGTAGGAGGGGGGGCTGGAGAGACCCAGTACTTC
CDR3: CASSVGGGAGETQYF

D: -
V: TRBV29-1
size: -
J: TRBJ2-2
DNA: TGCAGCGTTGATGGGGGCACCGGGGAGCTGTTTTTT
CDR3: CSVDGGTGELFF

D: -
V: TRBV6-5
size: -
J: TRBJ1-1
DNA: TGTGCCAGCAGCCGGATGAACACTGAAGCTTTCTTT
CDR3: CASSRMNTEAFF

D: -
V: TRBV4-1
size: -
J: TRBJ1-2
DNA: TGCGCCAGCAGCCACCTTGCCGGGACTGGCTACACCTTC
CDR3: CASSHLAGTGYTF

D: TRBD2
V: TRBV9
size: -
J: TRBJ2-1
DNA: TGTGCCAGCAGCGTAATGGGACTAGTTGTCGATGAGCAGTTCTTC
CDR3: CASSVMGLVVDEQFF

D: TRBD1
V: TRBV19
size: -
J: TRBJ2-3
DNA: TGTGCCAGTAGTATGGGACAGATAGATACAGATACGCAGTATTTT
CDR3: CASSMGQIDTDTQYF

D: -
V: TRBV11-1
size: -
J: TRBJ2-7
DNA: TGTGCCAGCAGCTTGACCGCCACCTACGAGCAGTACTTC
CDR3: CASSLTATYEQYF

D: -
V: TRBV7-9
size: -
J: TRBJ2-2
DNA: TGTGCCAGCAGCTTGATGGGCACCGGGGAGCTGTTTTTT
CDR3: CASSLMGTGELFF

D: -
V: TRBV7-6
size: -
J: TRBJ1-1
DNA: TGTGCCAGCAGCTCCATGGGCCCTAGCTTAGGTGCTTTCTTT
CDR3: CASSSMGPSLGAFF

D: -
V: TRBV29-1
size: -
J: TRBJ2-7
DNA: TGCAGCGGGGGAGAGGGTGGCTACGCCTACGAGCAGTACTTC
CDR3: CSGGEGGYAYEQYF

D: -
V: TRBV25-1
size: -
J: TRBJ1-2
DNA: TGTGCCAGCGGTGGTTCGTATGGCTACACCTTC
CDR3: CASGGSYGYTF

D: -
V: TRBV2
size: few
J: TRBJ2-7
DNA: TGTGCCAGCACCGACAGAACCTACGAGCAGTACTTC
CDR3: CASTDRTYEQYF

D: -
V: TRBV5-8
size: once
J: TRBJ2-7
DNA: TGTGCCAGCAGCTTGGACCCAAGCTCCTACGAGCAGTACTTC
CDR3: CASSLDPSSYEQYF

D: TRBD2
V: TRBV5-1
size: -
J: TRBJ2-1
DNA: TGCGCCACATCTCCGGGAGGGCCCAACAATGAGCAGTTCTTC
CDR3: CATSPGGPNNEQFF

D: -
V: TRBV7-9
size: -
J: TRBJ1-4
DNA: TGTGCCAGCAGCTCCTTTAGGTGGGGAACTAATGAAAAACTGTTTTTT
CDR3: CASSSFRWGTNEKLFF

D: -
V: TRBV6-5
size: -
J: TRBJ2-7
DNA: TGTGCCAGTTCAGTGGGGCACGAGCAGTACTTC
CDR3: CASSVGHEQYF